This T cell receptor (beta chain) was sequenced during a study of human CD4 T cells and Enterobacteriaceae. Sorting took every CD4+ cell except CD45RA+CCR7+CD95- naive cells, reaching over 98% purity. Before sorting, cells positive for CD8, CD14, CD16, CD56, CD19 or bright CD25 were removed. The germline V gene encodes CDR1 MGHRA and CDR2 YSYEKL. This CDR3 comprises 12 residues. V was cut by 4 bases and J by 5 bases, with 8 bases left in between. Profiled with immunoSEQ multiplex PCR; TCRdb holds only in-frame clones, not every one. The sample holds about 25,000 clones, approximately 81% seen once. Sequencing input: memory CD4+ T cells from blood. This rearrangement joins TRBV4-1 to TRBJ2-5; D remains unclear. The clonotype was recovered from a human donor in good health. The CDR3 reads CASSPRGETQYF. CDR3 in DNA: TGCGCCAGCAGCCCCCGTGGGGAGACCCAGTACTTC.